The 28 T cell receptor beta chains reported below all come from one sample, sequenced in a study of shared clonotypes between healthy human individuals. Using immunoSEQ multiplex PCR, the repertoire was profiled, and TCRdb retains in-frame clones only, with some absent. The sample yields about 2.4 million clones, 93% seen once. Input material: naive CD4+ T cells from PBMCs. The subset was: CD45RA+ positively selected. The receptors come from a man between 18 and 29 years old in good health. Some clones in this sample may be carry-over from other donors' samples.

V and J are TRBV6-1 and TRBJ2-3; D may match TRBD1 or TRBD2 (5 bases each). CDR3 length: 15 amino acids. Trimming stripped 6 bases from V and 6 bases from J, with 19 bases between. CDR1 is MNHNS and CDR2 is SASEGT in the germline V gene. The CDR3 nucleotides are TGTGCCAGCAGCGACCGGGACCGGATTACGGATACGCAGTATTTT. It specifies CASSDRDRITDTQYF.

The rearrangement joins TRBV25-1 to TRBJ1-5; tentatively, D is TRBD1 (6 bases). CDR3 length equals 12 residues. Per the germline V gene, CDR1 is MGHDK and CDR2 is SYGVNS. The V end lost 5 bases, the J end lost 6 bases, and 8 bases lay between the germline ends. The CDR3 DNA is TGTGCCAGCAGTACAGGGTTTCAGCCCCAGCATTTT. Its translation: CASSTGFQPQHF.

J is TRBJ2-5 and V is TRBV7-2; D is unclear. CDR1 SGHTA and CDR2 FQGNSA come from the germline V gene. V dropped 7 bases and J dropped 4 bases, with 13 bases sitting between them. This CDR3 is built from 13 residues. CDR3 sequence: CASTPLQPETQYF. CDR3 DNA: TGTGCCAGCACTCCCCTCCAGCCAGAGACCCAGTACTTC.

The J gene is TRBJ1-1, the V gene TRBV6-5; the D is unclear. Germline-derived CDR1 and CDR2 are MNHEY and SVGAGI. The V and J ends lost 0 bases and 0 bases respectively, with 11 bases between them. The CDR3 consists of 16 residues. CDR3 loop: CASSYSIGRMNTEAFF. The CDR3 DNA reads as TGTGCCAGCAGTTACTCGATCGGCCGGATGAACACTGAAGCTTTCTTT.

With respect to this clone: Other DNA sequences in the same sample also yield this CDR3. The genes are TRBV5-1 and TRBJ2-2; possible D gene TRBD1, 6 bases. The CDR3 is 12 amino acids. The V and J ends lost 4 bases and 8 bases respectively, with 9 bases between them. The V gene's germline CDR1 is SGHRS and CDR2 YFSETQ. CDR3 sequence reads: CASSLGQGELFF. The CDR3 coding sequence is TGCGCCAGCAGCCTGGGACAAGGGGAGCTGTTTTTT.

This rearrangement joins TRBV5-1 to TRBJ1-1; weak D call: TRBD1 (5 bases). The germline V and J ends were trimmed by 0 bases and 3 bases, with 12 bases remaining between them. Germline loops: CDR1 SGHRS, CDR2 YFSETQ. This CDR3 comprises 15 residues. The CDR3 region is CASSLEPGGDTEAFF. In nucleotides, the CDR3 is TGCGCCAGCAGCTTGGAGCCGGGGGGAGACACTGAAGCTTTCTTT.

The J gene is TRBJ2-7, the V gene TRBV7-2; D gene uncertain. Trimming removed 5 bases at V and 3 bases at J, with 17 bases between. Germline V gives CDR1 SGHTA, CDR2 FQGNSA. This CDR3 has 15 amino acids. The CDR3 region is CASSRPGQLSYEQYF. DNA for the CDR3: TGTGCCAGCAGCCGCCCTGGGCAGCTGAGCTACGAGCAGTACTTC.

V usage is TRBV28 and J usage is TRBJ2-7, with 9 bases fitting TRBD1. The germline CDR1 and CDR2 sequences are MDHEN and SYDVKM. This CDR3 is built from 17 residues. Germline trimming cut 6 bases from V and 5 bases from J; bases unmatched to any gene: 17. The CDR3 loop is CASRTRSGTGIYNEQYF. CDR3 DNA: TGTGCCAGCAGGACTCGCTCTGGGACAGGGATTTACAACGAGCAGTACTTC.

The gene calls are TRBV5-1 and TRBJ2-7, with 12 positions matching TRBD2. Germline loops: CDR1 SGHRS, CDR2 YFSETQ. Trimming took 0 bases from V and 5 from J; bases not matched to a gene: 9. The CDR3 is 17 residues long. CDR3 protein: CASSLGALAGGYDEQYF. CDR3 nucleotides: TGCGCCAGCAGCTTGGGGGCTCTAGCGGGAGGGTACGACGAGCAGTACTTC. The whole variable domain, remainder taken from reference TRBV5-1 and TRBJ2-7, is KAGVTQTPRYLIKTRGQQVTLSCSPISGHRSVSWYQQTPGQGLQFLFEYFSETQRNKGNFPGRFSGRQFSNSRSEMNVSTLELGDSALYLCASSLGALAGGYDEQYFGPGTRLTVT.

This chain connects TRBV4-3 to TRBJ1-5; tentatively, D is TRBD1 (5 bases). CDR1 is LGHNA, CDR2 YSLEER, per germline. V was shortened by 1 base and J by 7 bases, with 11 bases between the two germline ends. The CDR3 runs to 14 residues. In DNA form, the CDR3 reads TGCGCCAGCAGCCAAGTCGTAGGGGAGCAGCCCCAGCATTTT. Translating it yields CASSQVVGEQPQHF.

Note on this clone: Additional DNA sequences in this sample encode the identical CDR3. The rearrangement links TRBV7-2 to TRBJ2-5; D gene uncertain. V was trimmed by 0 bases and J by 5 bases, leaving 7 bases between them. CDR3 length: 13 amino acids. Germline-derived CDR1 and CDR2 are SGHTA and FQGNSA. CDR3 nucleotide sequence: TGTGCCAGCAGCTTAGCGGGTGGCGAGACCCAGTACTTC. It codes for CASSLAGGETQYF.

The chain combines TRBV5-4 with TRBJ2-2; no clear D. Germline values: CDR1 SGHNT, CDR2 YYREEE (reference sequence). V was trimmed by 0 bases and J by 6 bases, leaving 9 bases between them. CDR3 length: 14 amino acids. The CDR3 nucleotides read TGTGCCAGCAGCTTGGACAGCGTATCCGGGGAGCTGTTTTTT. This gives the protein CASSLDSVSGELFF.

This rearrangement joins TRBV10-3 to TRBJ1-1; D gene unclear. Deletions cut 4 bases from V and 5 bases from J, with 11 bases between. The CDR3 sequence is 13 residues long. Germline values: CDR1 ENHRY, CDR2 SYGVKD. CDR3 in DNA: TGTGCCATCAGTGGTAGTACATTGACTGAAGCTTTCTTT. Residues: CAISGSTLTEAFF.

The rearrangement uses TRBV30 and TRBJ1-3; no reliable D call. The CDR3 is made up of 15 amino acids. CDR1 GTSNPN and CDR2 SVGIG come from the germline V gene (reference sequence). V was clipped by 0 bases and J by 0 bases, with 9 bases between them. The CDR3 sequence: CAWSVRPSSGNTIYF. CDR3 nucleotide sequence: TGTGCCTGGAGTGTACGTCCGAGCTCTGGAAACACCATATATTTT.

The rearrangement links TRBV28 to TRBJ2-3, with 10 bases aligning to TRBD2. In germline, CDR1 is MDHEN, CDR2 SYDVKM. This CDR3 is 15 amino acids long. V was clipped by 4 bases and J by 2 bases; unmatched bases: 3. The CDR3 DNA reads as TGTGCCAGCAGTTCAGCGGGAGGGCTCACAGATACGCAGTATTTT. Translated, it gives CASSSAGGLTDTQYF.

This clone has a single count. The gene calls are TRBV11-2 and TRBJ2-7, with 8 bases that match TRBD2. V lost 5 bases to trimming and J lost 3 bases; unmatched junction nucleotides: 9. Germline values: CDR1 SGHAT, CDR2 FQNNGV. The CDR3 has 15 amino acids. The CDR3 bases are TGTGCCAGCAGCCCAATCCAGGGACTAGGCTACGAGCAGTACTTC. It specifies CASSPIQGLGYEQYF.

J is TRBJ1-1 and V is TRBV6-5; TRBD1 is a possible D gene (6 bases). V lost 2 bases, J lost 4 bases, and 11 bases lay in between. CDR1 is MNHEY and CDR2 is SVGAGI in the germline V gene. The length of the CDR3 is 14 residues. The CDR3 is CASSYTRGVTEAFF. The CDR3 coding sequence is TGTGCCAGCAGTTACACCAGGGGAGTCACTGAAGCTTTCTTT.

Details on this clone: This sample also contains other DNA sequences that code for the same CDR3. The chain uses TRBV2 and TRBJ2-5; 11 nucleotides agree with TRBD1. CDR3 length: 15 residues. Trimming removed 4 bases from V and 5 bases from J; junction bases left unmatched: 6. Per germline, CDR1 SNHLY and CDR2 FYNNEI. CDR3: CASSGPGQGVETQYF. For the CDR3, the DNA is TGTGCCAGCAGTGGGCCGGGACAGGGGGTGGAGACCCAGTACTTC.

The rearrangement uses TRBV5-1 and TRBJ2-1; a weak D match, TRBD1 (6 bases). This CDR3 has 16 amino acids. The V end was cut by 4 bases, the J end by 9 bases, with 23 bases between. Germline V gene data show CDR1 as SGHRS and CDR2 as YFSETQ. The CDR3 DNA reads TGCGCCAGCAGCCCCGGACAGCCCCTGGGGGAAGGTGAGCAGTTCTTC. Encoded protein: CASSPGQPLGEGEQFF.

As for this clone: This same CDR3 is encoded by further DNA sequences in the sample. CDR3 loop: CASSYSRGQPQHF. The CDR3, as DNA: TGTGCCAGCAGTTACTCTCGGGGTCAGCCCCAGCATTTT. The chain is built from TRBV6-5 and TRBJ1-5; D is unclear. Trimming shortened V by 0 bases and J by 6 bases, and 6 bases separated the two germline ends. Germline CDR1 MNHEY, CDR2 SVGAGI. This CDR3 contains 13 residues.

The chain couples TRBV30 to TRBJ1-5; TRBD1 agrees at 9 bases. Germline trimming cut 3 bases from V and 7 bases from J; bases unmatched to any gene: 7. Germline V gives CDR1 GTSNPN, CDR2 SVGIG (reference sequence). The CDR3 sequence is 14 residues long. CDR3 DNA: TGTGCCTGGAGCACAGGGGGCGGATTGCAGCCCCAGCATTTT. This encodes CAWSTGGGLQPQHF.

This clone was observed a single time. CDR3 DNA: TGCGCCAGCAGACTCCTAGCGGGAACGGCCGAGCAGTACTTC. Translated, it gives CASRLLAGTAEQYF. The chain links TRBV5-1 to TRBJ2-7, with 9 positions matching TRBD2. Germline values: CDR1 SGHRS, CDR2 YFSETQ. Germline trimming cut 5 bases from V and 6 bases from J; bases unmatched to any gene: 9. The CDR3 totals 14 residues.

In nucleotides, the CDR3 is TGTGCCTGGACCAAGGGAGGTACAGGTGGCTACACCTTC. Its translation: CAWTKGGTGGYTF. This rearrangement joins TRBV30 to TRBJ1-2, with D possibly TRBD1 on 5 matching bases. From germline, CDR1 is GTSNPN and CDR2 SVGIG (reference sequence). The V end was cut by 4 bases, the J end by 7 bases, with 16 bases between. The length of the CDR3 is 13 residues.

The rearrangement uses TRBV20-1 and TRBJ2-3; tentative D call: TRBD1 (5 bases). With 8 bases removed from V and 6 bases from J, the gap between germline ends came to 12 bases. The CDR3 runs to 11 residues. CDR1 and CDR2 from the germline V gene are DFQATT and SNEGSKA (reference sequence). CDR3 sequence reads: CSPGARDTQYF. The CDR3 DNA is TGCAGTCCTGGGGCGAGGGATACGCAGTATTTT.

This chain joins TRBV30 and TRBJ2-1, with 7 nucleotides matching TRBD1. The CDR3 covers 13 residues. The germline V gene encodes CDR1 GTSNPN and CDR2 SVGIG (reference sequence). Trimming took 5 bases from V and 0 from J; bases not matched to a gene: 1. DNA of the CDR3: TGTGCCTGGGGACAGGACTCCTACAATGAGCAGTTCTTC. Translating gives CAWGQDSYNEQFF.

The chain employs TRBV13 and TRBJ2-6; D ambiguous. The CDR3 covers 17 residues. Germline values: CDR1 PRHDT, CDR2 FYEKMQ (reference sequence). The ends were cut back, 2 bases at V and 0 bases at J, with 11 bases in the middle. CDR3 nucleotide sequence: TGTGCCAGCAGCTTAAATAGACGGGTCTCTGGGGCCAACGTCCTGACTTTC. Translation: CASSLNRRVSGANVLTF.

The rearrangement joins TRBV4-1 to TRBJ1-5, with D perhaps TRBD1 (6 bases). The CDR3 has 17 amino acids. CDR1 and CDR2 from the germline V gene are MGHRA and YSYEKL. Between the trimmed V and J ends, which lost 0 bases and 2 bases, there was a span of 14 bases. The CDR3 nucleotides are TGCGCCAGCAGCCAAGAGGGGGGGGCTGGAGGCAATCAGCCCCAGCATTTT. Encoded protein: CASSQEGGAGGNQPQHF.

This clone was picked up a small number of times. The chain joins TRBV28 to TRBJ2-7; D gene uncertain. V was trimmed by 2 bases and J by 4 bases, leaving 12 bases between them. The CDR3 spans 14 residues. Germline CDR1 reads MDHEN; CDR2 reads SYDVKM. The CDR3 coding sequence is TGTGCCAGCAGTTTAAGCTCTAGATCGTACGAGCAGTACTTC. This gives the protein CASSLSSRSYEQYF. Full variable domain (outside the CDR3, taken from reference TRBV28 and TRBJ2-7): DVKVTQSSRYLVKRTGEKVFLECVQDMDHENMFWYRQDPGLGLRLIYFSYDVKMKEKGDIPEGYSVSREKKERFSLILESASTNQTSMYLCASSLSSRSYEQYFGPGTRLTVT.